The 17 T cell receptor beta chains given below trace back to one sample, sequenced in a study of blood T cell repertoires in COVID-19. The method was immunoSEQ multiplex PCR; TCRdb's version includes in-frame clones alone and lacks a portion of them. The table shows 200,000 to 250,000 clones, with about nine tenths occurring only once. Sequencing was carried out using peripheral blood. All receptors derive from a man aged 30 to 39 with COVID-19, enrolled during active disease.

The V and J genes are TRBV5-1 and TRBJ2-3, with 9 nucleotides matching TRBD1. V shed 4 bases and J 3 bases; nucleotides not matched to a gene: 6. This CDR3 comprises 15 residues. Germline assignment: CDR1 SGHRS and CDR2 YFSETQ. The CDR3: CASSPGTGLTDTQYF. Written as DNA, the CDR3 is TGCGCCAGCAGCCCCGGGACAGGGCTGACAGATACGCAGTATTTT.

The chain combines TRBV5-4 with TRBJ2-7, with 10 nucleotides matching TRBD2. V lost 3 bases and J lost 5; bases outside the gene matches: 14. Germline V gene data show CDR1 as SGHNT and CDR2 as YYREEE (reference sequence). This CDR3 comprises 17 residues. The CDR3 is CASSSTKKAGGLHEQYF. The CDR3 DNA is TGTGCCAGCAGCTCCACGAAGAAAGCGGGGGGGTTGCACGAGCAGTACTTC.

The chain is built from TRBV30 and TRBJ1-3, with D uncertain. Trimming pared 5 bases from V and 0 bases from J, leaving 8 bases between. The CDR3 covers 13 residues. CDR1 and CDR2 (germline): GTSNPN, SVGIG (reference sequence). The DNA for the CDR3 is TGTGCCTGGTCAGATGGCTCTGGAAACACCATATATTTT. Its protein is CAWSDGSGNTIYF. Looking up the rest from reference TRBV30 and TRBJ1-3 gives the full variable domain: SQTIHQWPATLVQPVGSPLSLECTVEGTSNPNLYWYRQAAGRGLQLLFYSVGIGQISSEVPQNLSASRPQDRQFILSSKKLLLSDSGFYLCAWSDGSGNTIYFGEGSWLTVV.

The CDR3 region is CATSRDSQGGQPQHF. The CDR3, as DNA: TGTGCCACCAGCAGAGATTCGCAGGGGGGTCAGCCCCAGCATTTT. J is TRBJ1-5 and V is TRBV15; 7 bases are a match to TRBD1. Germline-derived CDR1 and CDR2 are LNHNV and YYDKDF (reference sequence). The CDR3 consists of 15 residues. Unmatched junction bases numbered 5, after V lost 0 bases and J lost 6 bases.

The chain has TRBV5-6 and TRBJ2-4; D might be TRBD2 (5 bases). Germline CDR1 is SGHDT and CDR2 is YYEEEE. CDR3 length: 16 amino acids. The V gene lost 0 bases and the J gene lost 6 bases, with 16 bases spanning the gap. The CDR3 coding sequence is TGTGCCAGCAGCTTGGGGACTGTGCAGGTGGGAAACATTCAGTACTTC. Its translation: CASSLGTVQVGNIQYF. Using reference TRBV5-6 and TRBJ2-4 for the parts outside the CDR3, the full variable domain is DAGVTQSPTHLIKTRGQQVTLRCSPKSGHDTVSWYQQALGQGPQFIFQYYEEEERQRGNFPDRFSGHQFPNYSSELNVNALLLGDSALYLCASSLGTVQVGNIQYFGAGTRLSVL.

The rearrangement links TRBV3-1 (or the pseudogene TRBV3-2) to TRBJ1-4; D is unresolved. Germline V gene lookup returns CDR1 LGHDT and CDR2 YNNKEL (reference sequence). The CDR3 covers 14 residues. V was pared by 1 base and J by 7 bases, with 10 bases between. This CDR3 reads CASSQGPGREKLFF. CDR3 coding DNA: TGTGCCAGCAGCCAAGGCCCTGGCCGTGAAAAACTGTTTTTT.

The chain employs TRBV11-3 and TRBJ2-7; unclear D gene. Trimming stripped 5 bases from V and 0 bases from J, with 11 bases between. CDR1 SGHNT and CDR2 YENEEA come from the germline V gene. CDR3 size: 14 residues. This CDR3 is CASSPHRSSYEQYF. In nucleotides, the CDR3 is TGTGCCAGCAGCCCTCATAGGAGCTCCTACGAGCAGTACTTC.

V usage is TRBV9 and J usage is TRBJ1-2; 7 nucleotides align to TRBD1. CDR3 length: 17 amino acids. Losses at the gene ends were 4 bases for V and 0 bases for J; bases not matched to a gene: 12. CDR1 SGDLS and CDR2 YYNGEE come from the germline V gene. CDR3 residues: CASSPGTGTAANYGYTF. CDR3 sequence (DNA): TGTGCCAGCAGCCCAGGGACCGGGACAGCCGCTAACTATGGCTACACCTTC.

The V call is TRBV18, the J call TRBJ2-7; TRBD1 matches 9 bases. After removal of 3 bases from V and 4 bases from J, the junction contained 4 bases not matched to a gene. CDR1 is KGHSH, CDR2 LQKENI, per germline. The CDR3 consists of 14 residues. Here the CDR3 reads CASSPRQGGYEQYF. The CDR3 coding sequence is TGTGCCAGCTCACCCCGACAGGGGGGGTACGAGCAGTACTTC.

In DNA form, the CDR3 reads TGTGCCAGCATGGGGACAGTGCAATACAATGAGCAGTTCTTC. Protein: CASMGTVQYNEQFF. The V gene is TRBV27, the J gene TRBJ2-1; 7 bases align to TRBD1. The CDR3 totals 14 residues. V lost 7 bases and J lost 4; bases outside the gene matches: 7. From germline, CDR1 is MNHEY and CDR2 SMNVEV (reference sequence).

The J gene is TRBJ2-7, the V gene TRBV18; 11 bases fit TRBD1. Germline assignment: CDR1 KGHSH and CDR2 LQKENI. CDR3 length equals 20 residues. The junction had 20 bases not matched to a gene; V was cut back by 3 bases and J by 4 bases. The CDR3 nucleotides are TGTGCCAGCTCACCTAACCTTGGGACAGGGGGATTTGGTGGTGTGTACGAGCAGTACTTC. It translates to CASSPNLGTGGFGGVYEQYF.

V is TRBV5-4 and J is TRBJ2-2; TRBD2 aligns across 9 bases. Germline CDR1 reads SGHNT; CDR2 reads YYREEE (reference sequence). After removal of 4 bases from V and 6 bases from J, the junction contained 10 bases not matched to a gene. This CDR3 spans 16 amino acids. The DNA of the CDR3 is TGTGCCAGCAGCACCCCTGTGGGCGGGAGGGCCGGGGAGCTGTTTTTT. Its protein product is CASSTPVGGRAGELFF.

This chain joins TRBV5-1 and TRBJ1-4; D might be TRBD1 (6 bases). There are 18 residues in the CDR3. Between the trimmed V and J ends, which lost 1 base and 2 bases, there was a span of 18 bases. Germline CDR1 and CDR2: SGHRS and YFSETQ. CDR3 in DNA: TGCGCCAGCAGCTTGACAGGGAGGGGGGCACAGACTAATGAAAAACTGTTTTTT. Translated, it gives CASSLTGRGAQTNEKLFF.

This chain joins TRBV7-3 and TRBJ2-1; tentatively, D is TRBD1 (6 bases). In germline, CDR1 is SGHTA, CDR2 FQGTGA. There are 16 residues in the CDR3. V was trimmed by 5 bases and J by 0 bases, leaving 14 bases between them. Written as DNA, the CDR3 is TGTGCCAGCAGCCCGACGAGGGGGATCTCCTACAATGAGCAGTTCTTC. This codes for CASSPTRGISYNEQFF.

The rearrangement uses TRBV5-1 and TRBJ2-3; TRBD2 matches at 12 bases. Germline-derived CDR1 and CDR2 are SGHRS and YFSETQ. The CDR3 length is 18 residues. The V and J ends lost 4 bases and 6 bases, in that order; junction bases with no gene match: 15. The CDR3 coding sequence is TGCGCCAGCAGCCGGGGCAGGGCTAGCGGGGGGGCTATGGATACGCAGTATTTT. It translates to CASSRGRASGGAMDTQYF.

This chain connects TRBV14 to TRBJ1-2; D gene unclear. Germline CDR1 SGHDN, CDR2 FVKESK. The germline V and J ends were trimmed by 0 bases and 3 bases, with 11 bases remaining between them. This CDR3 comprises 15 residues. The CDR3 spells CASSQDSLTDYGYTF. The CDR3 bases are TGTGCCAGCAGCCAAGATAGTCTAACAGACTATGGCTACACCTTC.

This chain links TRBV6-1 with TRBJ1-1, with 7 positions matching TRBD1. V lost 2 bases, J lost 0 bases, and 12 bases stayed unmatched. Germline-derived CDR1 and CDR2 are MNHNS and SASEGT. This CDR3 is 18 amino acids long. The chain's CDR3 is CASSESTTGLPMNTEAFF. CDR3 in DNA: TGTGCCAGCAGTGAATCGACGACAGGGTTACCAATGAACACTGAAGCTTTCTTT.